These 25 T cell receptor beta chains originate from one sample sequenced in a study of blood T cell repertoires in COVID-19. Here immunoSEQ multiplex PCR was the method, and the copy in TCRdb shows in-frame clones only, minus some. This table has under 100,000 clones, approximately 92% appearing once. The sample was peripheral blood. These receptors were obtained from a woman in her fifties or sixties with active COVID-19.

This rearrangement joins TRBV24-1 to TRBJ2-3, with TRBD1 matching over 8 bases. This CDR3 contains 15 residues. Germline CDR1 reads KGHDR; CDR2 reads SFDVKD. The J segment lost 4 bases and the V segment lost 4 bases, leaving 6 bases of the junction unmatched. As DNA, the CDR3 is TGTGCCACCAGTGAGCTCACAGGGGGAGCAGATACGCAGTATTTT. Translated: CATSELTGGADTQYF.

The DNA for the CDR3 is TGTGCCAGTAGTCCCGGACGGGGCTATGGCTACACCTTC. Translation gives CASSPGRGYGYTF. V and J are TRBV19 and TRBJ1-2, with unresolved D. V shed 5 bases and J shed 4 bases, with 11 bases lying between them. Germline loops: CDR1 LNHDA, CDR2 SQIVND (reference sequence). The CDR3 length is 13 residues.

The CDR3 is CASSQVFVGGGTDTQYF. In nucleotides, the CDR3 is TGCGCCAGCAGCCAAGTATTTGTAGGGGGGGGCACAGATACGCAGTATTTT. The V call is TRBV4-1, the J call TRBJ2-3, with D tentatively TRBD2 (7 bases). This CDR3 is built from 17 residues. Trimming removed 1 base at V and 1 base at J, with 15 bases between. Germline CDR1 and CDR2: MGHRA and YSYEKL.

The CDR3 here is CASSRDRGQETQYF. In nucleotides, the CDR3 is TGCGCCAGCAGCCGGGACAGGGGGCAAGAGACCCAGTACTTC. The rearrangement links TRBV4-1 to TRBJ2-5; TRBD1 matches 11 bases. CDR1 is MGHRA and CDR2 is YSYEKL in the germline V gene. V was clipped by 4 bases and J by 2 bases; unmatched bases: 0. This CDR3 contains 14 residues.

This clone has only one observation. This chain connects TRBV6-6 to TRBJ2-7; D might be TRBD2 (6 bases). Trimming left V 6 bases short and J 3 bases short, with 9 bases between. CDR1 MNHNY and CDR2 SVGAGI come from the germline V gene (reference sequence). CDR3 size: 12 residues. CDR3 residues: CASREGIYEQYF. In nucleotides, the CDR3 is TGTGCCAGCAGGGAGGGCATCTACGAGCAGTACTTC.

The chain is built from TRBV6-6 and TRBJ1-2; D remains ambiguous. With 7 bases removed from V and 4 bases from J, the gap between germline ends came to 19 bases. Germline V gene lookup returns CDR1 MNHNY and CDR2 SVGAGI (reference sequence). The CDR3 contains 15 residues. The CDR3 loop reads CASTPSGVKLYGYTF. As DNA, the CDR3 is TGTGCCAGCACCCCCTCCGGGGTGAAGCTCTATGGCTACACCTTC.

The chain couples TRBV19 to TRBJ2-7, with 9 nucleotides matching TRBD1. This CDR3 has 14 amino acids. Germline CDR1 LNHDA, CDR2 SQIVND (reference sequence). After removal of 8 bases from V and 4 bases from J, the junction contained 9 bases not matched to a gene. The chain's CDR3 is CASSLKGTGYEQYF. CDR3 nucleotide sequence: TGTGCCAGTTCCCTCAAAGGGACAGGGTACGAGCAGTACTTC. The complete variable domain, with remaining parts taken from reference TRBV19 and TRBJ2-7, reads DGGITQSPKYLFRKEGQNVTLSCEQNLNHDAMYWYRQDPGQGLRLIYYSQIVNDFQKGDIAEGYSVSREKKESFPLTVTSAQKNPTAFYLCASSLKGTGYEQYFGPGTRLTVT.

V usage is TRBV5-4 and J usage is TRBJ1-2; 7 positions agree with TRBD1. Trimming cost V 1 base and J 1 base; bases outside gene matches: 4. CDR1 is SGHNT and CDR2 is YYREEE in the germline V gene (reference sequence). The CDR3 runs 15 residues. CDR3 residues: CASSLKGTDNYGYTF. DNA of the CDR3: TGTGCCAGCAGCTTGAAAGGGACAGATAACTATGGCTACACCTTC.

The chain carries TRBV27 and TRBJ1-6; TRBD1 matches at 10 bases. The trim removed 10 bases at V and 7 bases at J, leaving 19 bases unmatched. CDR1 MNHEY and CDR2 SMNVEV come from the germline V gene (reference sequence). CDR3 length: 18 residues. The CDR3 DNA follows: TGTGCCACCTTCGCTGGGACAGGGGCGCCAGTAGGGAATTCACCCCTCCACTTT. As protein: CATFAGTGAPVGNSPLHF.

CDR3 bases: TGTGCCAGCAGGCTGCTCCAGGGGGCGCATGGCTACACCTTC. Encoded protein: CASRLLQGAHGYTF. This chain joins TRBV28 and TRBJ1-2; 8 bases map to TRBD1. CDR3 size: 14 residues. V was clipped by 6 bases and J by 6 bases; unmatched bases: 9. The V gene's germline CDR1 is MDHEN and CDR2 SYDVKM.

The V call is TRBV27, the J call TRBJ2-7, with D possibly being TRBD2 (5 bases). CDR1 and CDR2 from the germline V gene are MNHEY and SMNVEV (reference sequence). The CDR3 has 15 residues. The V end was cut by 8 bases, the J end by 2 bases, with 19 bases between. The CDR3 loop is CASGLPTGSPYEQYF. CDR3 nucleotide sequence: TGTGCCAGCGGACTCCCCACGGGAAGTCCCTACGAGCAGTACTTC.

V and J are TRBV10-2 and TRBJ1-1, with a possible D match to TRBD1 (5 bases). The CDR3 is 13 residues long. Germline V gives CDR1 WSHSY, CDR2 SAAADI. The V and J ends lost 7 bases and 1 base respectively, with 10 bases between them. CDR3 sequence (DNA): TGCGCCAGCATTTCCAGGGCGAACACTGAAGCTTTCTTT. Amino acid sequence: CASISRANTEAFF.

The chain has TRBV11-2 and TRBJ2-6; a weak D match, TRBD1 (6 bases). In germline, CDR1 is SGHAT, CDR2 FQNNGV. The V end was cut by 4 bases, the J end by 3 bases, with 10 bases between. This CDR3 comprises 15 residues. In nucleotides, the CDR3 is TGTGCCAGCAGCTCTACAGGGAGTGGGGCCAACGTCCTGACTTTC. Translated, it gives CASSSTGSGANVLTF.

This chain connects TRBV18 to TRBJ1-3; a possible D gene is TRBD1 (6 bases). This CDR3 region has 15 residues. The V end was cut by 0 bases, the J end by 2 bases, with 8 bases between. The V gene's germline CDR1 is KGHSH and CDR2 LQKENI. The CDR3 DNA follows: TGTGCCAGCTCACCACCGGGGGCGACTGGAAACACCATATATTTT. Residues: CASSPPGATGNTIYF.

The genes are TRBV6-6 and TRBJ1-2; TRBD1 is a possible D gene (6 bases). Trimming stripped 6 bases from V and 5 bases from J, with 16 bases between. Germline V gives CDR1 MNHNY, CDR2 SVGAGI (reference sequence). This CDR3 is 14 amino acids long. CDR3 sequence reads: CASRNRDKPYGYTF. CDR3 in DNA: TGTGCCAGCAGGAACAGGGATAAACCTTATGGCTACACCTTC.

J is TRBJ2-4 and V is TRBV7-2; TRBD1 matches 8 bases. The germline gives CDR1 SGHTA, CDR2 FQGNSA. Trimming cost V 2 bases and J 3 bases; bases outside gene matches: 9. CDR3 size: 17 residues. CDR3 in DNA: TGTGCCAGCAGCTTATCCGGGACAGGATTTGGCAAAAACATTCAGTACTTC. Its translation is CASSLSGTGFGKNIQYF.

This chain links TRBV27 with TRBJ2-3, with D possibly matching TRBD2 (5 bases). The CDR3 is made up of 15 amino acids. The V gene's germline CDR1 is MNHEY and CDR2 SMNVEV (reference sequence). V lost 0 bases and J 7 bases, leaving 14 bases between the germline ends. CDR3: CASSLSPPDSNTQYF. The CDR3 region has the DNA TGTGCCAGCAGTTTATCTCCCCCGGACTCAAATACGCAGTATTTT.

The rearrangement joins TRBV13 to TRBJ1-2, with D perhaps matching TRBD1 (6 bases). The germline V gene encodes CDR1 PRHDT and CDR2 FYEKMQ (reference sequence). V shed 2 bases and J shed 1 base, with 8 bases lying between them. The CDR3 loop spans 14 amino acids. Here the CDR3 DNA reads TGTGCCAGCAGCTTACCGACAGGTAACTATGGCTACACCTTC. This translates into CASSLPTGNYGYTF.

This clone was observed a handful of times. The chain is built from TRBV6-4 and TRBJ2-1; TRBD2 matches 9 bases. The CDR3 runs 12 residues. The germline gives CDR1 MRHNA, CDR2 SNTAGT. J gave up 15 bases and V 6 bases, and 9 bases lay outside the gene matches. The CDR3 reads CASSQLAGRLFF. As DNA, the CDR3 is TGTGCCAGCAGCCAGCTAGCGGGGAGGCTGTTCTTC.

This rearrangement joins TRBV2 to TRBJ1-1, with TRBD1 matching 7 bases. The CDR3 totals 14 residues. From germline, CDR1 is SNHLY and CDR2 FYNNEI. V lost 4 bases, J lost 1 base, and 3 bases stayed unmatched. CDR3 sequence reads: CASSARDRNTEAFF. The CDR3 coding sequence is TGTGCCAGCAGTGCCCGGGACAGGAACACTGAAGCTTTCTTT.

V gene TRBV18 combines with J gene TRBJ2-7; 8 nucleotides align to TRBD2. The CDR3 totals 15 residues. Germline V lookup: CDR1 KGHSH, CDR2 LQKENI. The ends lost 3 bases at V and 2 bases at J; junction bases unmatched: 6. The CDR3 DNA follows: TGTGCCAGCTCACCTCCGGGACTAGGGACCTACGAGCAGTACTTC. This codes for CASSPPGLGTYEQYF.

The chain employs TRBV19 and TRBJ1-2; tentative D call: TRBD1 (6 bases). The CDR3 spans 16 residues. V gave up 8 bases and J gave up 6 bases, with 25 bases separating them. The germline V gene has CDR1 LNHDA and CDR2 SQIVND (reference sequence). CDR3 bases: TGTGCCAGTGCCCTTAGGACAGAGATTATGGGGGATGGCTACACCTTC. Its translation is CASALRTEIMGDGYTF.

The genes are TRBV6-4 and TRBJ1-3; D remains unclear. The V gene's germline CDR1 is MRHNA and CDR2 SNTAGT. The V end was cut by 3 bases, the J end by 2 bases, with 17 bases between. The CDR3 consists of 17 residues. CDR3 nucleotides: TGTGCCAGCAGTGATTTGAACAAGAGGAAACCTGGAAACACCATATATTTT. As protein: CASSDLNKRKPGNTIYF.

The chain links TRBV29-1 to TRBJ2-7, with a possible D match to TRBD1 (6 bases). Germline-derived CDR1 and CDR2 are SQVTM and ANQGSEA. The CDR3 covers 14 residues. V gave up 6 bases and J gave up 0 bases, with 15 bases separating them. Here the CDR3 reads CSVSDRSSSYEQYF. In DNA, the CDR3 is TGCAGCGTATCGGACAGATCGAGCTCCTACGAGCAGTACTTC.

The chain recombines TRBV3-1 (or the pseudogene TRBV3-2) with TRBJ2-5; 13 bases map to TRBD2. The CDR3 loop spans 16 amino acids. Germline CDR1 and CDR2: LGHDT and YNNKEL (reference sequence). V lost 3 bases to trimming and J lost 2 bases; unmatched junction nucleotides: 3. The CDR3: CASSHGLAGVQETQYF. CDR3 sequence (DNA): TGTGCCAGCAGCCACGGACTAGCGGGGGTTCAAGAGACCCAGTACTTC.